Presented here are 24 T cell receptor beta chains from one specimen sequenced in a study of blood T cell repertoires in COVID-19. Method: immunoSEQ multiplex PCR; TCRdb's copy keeps in-frame clones and lacks some. The sample contains 65,000 to 75,000 clones, roughly 89% of which appear only once. Sequenced material: peripheral blood. These receptors were collected from a woman in her 50s with active COVID-19.

This chain links TRBV19 with TRBJ1-5; the D gene is possibly TRBD1 (5 bases). Trimming cost V 7 bases and J 2 bases, with 15 bases left between them. CDR1 is LNHDA and CDR2 is SQIVND in the germline V gene (reference sequence). The CDR3 loop spans 15 amino acids. In DNA form, the CDR3 reads TGTGCCAGTAAGAGTTCAGGGAGGGGCAATCAGCCCCAGCATTTT. The encoded protein is CASKSSGRGNQPQHF.

The rearrangement uses TRBV29-1 and TRBJ1-2; weak D call: TRBD1 (6 bases). This CDR3 is 12 amino acids long. The germline V gene encodes CDR1 SQVTM and CDR2 ANQGSEA. The V end lost 3 bases, the J end lost 10 bases, and 15 bases lay between the germline ends. For the CDR3, the DNA is TGCAGCGTTGAGCCGGGGGGGCCGTCCTACACCTTC. Protein product: CSVEPGGPSYTF.

V is TRBV11-1 and J is TRBJ1-6; D not resolved. The CDR3 spans 13 residues. Germline V gene sequence: CDR1 SGHAT, CDR2 FQDESV (reference sequence). Trimming stripped 3 bases from V and 7 bases from J, with 7 bases between. The CDR3 loop reads CASSFHQNSPLHF. CDR3 nucleotides: TGTGCCAGCAGCTTTCACCAGAATTCACCCCTCCACTTT.

The table lists this clone with a count of one. The chain recombines TRBV9 with TRBJ2-2; no reliable D call. The germline CDR1 and CDR2 sequences are SGDLS and YYNGEE. Trimming removed 0 bases at V and 7 bases at J, with 7 bases between. The CDR3 has 13 amino acids. CDR3 sequence reads: CASSVGEIGELFF. The CDR3 bases are TGTGCCAGCAGCGTAGGAGAGATCGGGGAGCTGTTTTTT.

This clone occurred once. The chain has TRBV5-1 and TRBJ2-2, with 8 positions matching TRBD2. CDR1 is SGHRS, CDR2 YFSETQ, per germline. The CDR3 is 16 amino acids. V shed 0 bases, J shed 2 bases, and the junction held 3 bases outside the gene matches. In DNA, the CDR3 is TGCGCCAGCAGCTTGGACGGGAGGGTAAACACCGGGGAGCTGTTTTTT. Translation gives CASSLDGRVNTGELFF. Variable domain in full (rest from reference TRBV5-1 and TRBJ2-2): KAGVTQTPRYLIKTRGQQVTLSCSPISGHRSVSWYQQTPGQGLQFLFEYFSETQRNKGNFPGRFSGRQFSNSRSEMNVSTLELGDSALYLCASSLDGRVNTGELFFGEGSRLTVL.

The chain carries TRBV7-9 and TRBJ1-4, with D tentatively TRBD1 (5 bases). This CDR3 comprises 16 residues. Germline V gene lookup returns CDR1 SEHNR and CDR2 FQNEAQ (reference sequence). Trimming removed 1 base at V and 6 bases at J, with 15 bases between. CDR3 DNA: TGTGCCAGCAGCTTAGACATTCAGGGTTTGGATGAAAAACTGTTTTTT. Its protein product is CASSLDIQGLDEKLFF.

V and J are TRBV7-9 and TRBJ2-7, with 9 bases lining up with TRBD2. Germline assignment: CDR1 SEHNR and CDR2 FQNEAQ (reference sequence). The CDR3 has 16 amino acids. J was trimmed by 2 bases and V by 8 bases; bases with no gene match: 13. The CDR3 sequence: CASGTLAGALAYEQYF. As DNA, the CDR3 is TGTGCCAGCGGAACCTTAGCGGGAGCTCTAGCCTACGAGCAGTACTTC.

The chain employs TRBV6-2 or TRBV6-3 and TRBJ1-1, with TRBD1 as a possible D gene (6 bases). This CDR3 has 16 residues. V was pared by 4 bases and J by 4 bases, with 19 bases between. The germline CDR1 and CDR2 sequences are MNHEY and SVGEGT. In nucleotides, the CDR3 is TGTGCCAGCAGTTTTAGGTCAGGGGATTTATCCACTGAAGCTTTCTTT. Translated, it gives CASSFRSGDLSTEAFF.

The chain combines TRBV7-8 with TRBJ2-7; 10 bases map to TRBD2. V trimming: 4 bases; J trimming: 6 bases; junction bases outside the gene matches: 12. Germline V gene data show CDR1 as SGHVS and CDR2 as FQNEAQ. This CDR3 has 16 residues. This CDR3 reads CASSWNARAGGPEQYF. The CDR3 DNA sequence: TGTGCCAGCAGCTGGAACGCTAGAGCGGGAGGGCCCGAGCAGTACTTC.

The chain couples TRBV5-1 to TRBJ2-7; 8 positions match TRBD1. This CDR3 has 15 amino acids. Germline V CDR1 and CDR2: SGHRS, YFSETQ. The J segment lost 9 bases and the V segment lost 4 bases, leaving 15 bases of the junction unmatched. This CDR3 reads CASSGTGGTYEWQYF. CDR3 DNA: TGCGCCAGCAGCGGAACAGGGGGAACCTACGAGTGGCAGTACTTC.

This chain links TRBV6-5 with TRBJ1-1; D gene unclear. Looked up from germline, CDR1 is MNHEY and CDR2 is SVGAGI. Trimming took off 8 bases at V and 3 bases at J, with 16 bases between the two ends. This CDR3 spans 14 amino acids. The CDR3 nucleotides are TGTGCCAGCCGGGTAGGGAGTAGTCACACTGAAGCTTTCTTT. Translating it yields CASRVGSSHTEAFF.

The V gene is TRBV7-6, the J gene TRBJ2-5, with TRBD1 matching 10 bases. With V trimmed by 3 bases and J by 5 bases, 6 bases remained unmatched. Per the germline V gene, CDR1 is SGHVS and CDR2 is FNYEAQ. This CDR3 is 15 amino acids long. CDR3 residues: CASSLRDRGGETQYF. The CDR3 bases are TGTGCCAGCAGCTTGAGGGACAGGGGAGGGGAGACCCAGTACTTC.

Points on this clone: Other nucleotide sequences from this sample produce the same CDR3. V usage is TRBV30 and J usage is TRBJ1-4; D call uncertain. Germline CDR1 and CDR2: GTSNPN and SVGIG (reference sequence). The CDR3 contains 12 residues. The V end lost 0 bases, the J end lost 7 bases, and 6 bases lay between the germline ends. Written as DNA, the CDR3 is TGTGCCTGGAGTGTAAGCGGTGAAAAACTGTTTTTT. Its translation is CAWSVSGEKLFF.

This clone was observed a few times. V usage is TRBV5-1 and J usage is TRBJ2-1, with TRBD2 identical over 9 bases. Unmatched junction bases numbered 9, after V lost 6 bases and J lost 8 bases. CDR1 and CDR2 from the germline V gene are SGHRS and YFSETQ. The CDR3 runs to 14 residues. The CDR3 region is CASTHGTSNDEQFF. The CDR3, as DNA: TGCGCCAGCACTCACGGGACTAGCAACGATGAGCAGTTCTTC.

The genes are TRBV7-2 and TRBJ1-6; D is unresolved. Germline CDR1 SGHTA, CDR2 FQGNSA. Trimming left V 1 base short and J 0 bases short, with 4 bases between. The CDR3 spans 15 residues. CDR3 residues: CASSLESSYNSPLHF. Written as DNA, the CDR3 is TGTGCCAGCAGCTTAGAGAGCTCCTATAATTCACCCCTCCACTTT. Filled out from reference TRBV7-2 and TRBJ1-6, the complete variable domain reads GAGVSQSPSNKVTEKGKDVELRCDPISGHTALYWYRQSLGQGLEFLIYFQGNSAPDKSGLPSDRFSAERTGGSVSTLTIQRTQQEDSAVYLCASSLESSYNSPLHFGNGTRLTVT.

The genes are TRBV2 and TRBJ1-1; 9 nucleotides agree with TRBD1. Germline V gene data show CDR1 as SNHLY and CDR2 as FYNNEI. The CDR3 loop spans 15 amino acids. After removal of 6 bases from V and 7 bases from J, the junction contained 12 bases not matched to a gene. The DNA of the CDR3 is TGTGCCAGCAGGGAGAGGCTGGGACAGGGCCTTGAAGCTTTCTTT. It encodes CASRERLGQGLEAFF. The variable domain in full, completed from reference TRBV2 and TRBJ1-1, reads EPEVTQTPSHQVTQMGQEVILRCVPISNHLYFYWYRQILGQKVEFLVSFYNNEISEKSEIFDDQFSVERPDGSNFTLKIRSTKLEDSAMYFCASRERLGQGLEAFFGQGTRLTVV.

This chain uses TRBV24-1 with TRBJ1-1, with unresolved D. Germline CDR1 is KGHDR and CDR2 is SFDVKD. V was cut by 7 bases and J by 0 bases, with 5 bases left in between. The CDR3 has 12 amino acids. Here the CDR3 reads CATSEMNTEAFF. The CDR3 nucleotides are TGTGCCACCAGCGAGATGAACACTGAAGCTTTCTTT.

This clone has a single count. The chain couples TRBV5-1 to TRBJ2-4, with D possibly being TRBD1 (5 bases). Per germline, CDR1 SGHRS and CDR2 YFSETQ. The V and J ends lost 5 bases and 6 bases respectively, with 15 bases between them. This CDR3 has 14 residues. The CDR3 is CASSRSLQGNIQYF. The CDR3 DNA sequence: TGCGCCAGCAGTCGGAGCCTGCAGGGAAACATTCAGTACTTC. Full variable domain (remainder filled in from reference TRBV5-1 and TRBJ2-4): KAGVTQTPRYLIKTRGQQVTLSCSPISGHRSVSWYQQTPGQGLQFLFEYFSETQRNKGNFPGRFSGRQFSNSRSEMNVSTLELGDSALYLCASSRSLQGNIQYFGAGTRLSVL.

The V call is TRBV10-3, the J call TRBJ2-7; D is undetermined. Germline assignment: CDR1 ENHRY and CDR2 SYGVKD. This CDR3 has 13 residues. Trimming cost V 0 bases and J 3 bases, with 6 bases left between them. The CDR3 here is CAISESSVYEQYF. CDR3 in DNA: TGTGCCATCAGTGAGTCTTCAGTCTACGAGCAGTACTTC.

This sequence joins TRBV20-1 and TRBJ1-2, with 7 bases identical to TRBD1. V was clipped by 5 bases and J by 7 bases; unmatched bases: 10. The CDR3 totals 13 residues. Germline lookup yields CDR1 DFQATT and CDR2 SNEGSKA (reference sequence). In nucleotides, the CDR3 is TGCAGTGCTCGTGGGACAGCCAGAGGTGGCTACACCTTC. Translation: CSARGTARGGYTF.

The genes are TRBV20-1 and TRBJ2-5, with no clear D. V was clipped by 3 bases and J by 0 bases, with 14 bases between them. Germline V gives CDR1 DFQATT, CDR2 SNEGSKA (reference sequence). The CDR3 spans 15 residues. The CDR3 is CSASSTRRYQETQYF. The CDR3 DNA sequence: TGCAGTGCTAGTTCGACACGACGGTACCAAGAGACCCAGTACTTC.

This rearrangement joins TRBV10-3 to TRBJ1-4; 7 bases agree with TRBD1. In germline, CDR1 is ENHRY, CDR2 SYGVKD. This CDR3 comprises 14 residues. Trimming cost V 6 bases and J 5 bases; bases outside gene matches: 6. The CDR3 nucleotides are TGTGCCATCAGAGCCGGGACAGAGAATGAAAAACTGTTTTTT. Protein: CAIRAGTENEKLFF.

This clone turned up a few times. The V call is TRBV5-1, the J call TRBJ2-7; possibly TRBD2 for D (5 bases). The germline V gene encodes CDR1 SGHRS and CDR2 YFSETQ. V gave up 2 bases and J gave up 0 bases, with 6 bases separating them. This CDR3 spans 13 amino acids. CDR3 amino acids: CASSLTSSYEQYF. The DNA for the CDR3 is TGCGCCAGCAGCTTAACTAGCTCCTACGAGCAGTACTTC.

The J gene is TRBJ1-1, the V gene TRBV6-5, with D perhaps matching TRBD1 (5 bases). Germline CDR1 and CDR2: MNHEY and SVGAGI. Trimming pared 7 bases from V and 5 bases from J, leaving 8 bases between. The CDR3 covers 11 residues. CDR3 sequence: CASTGGTEAFF. CDR3 coding DNA: TGTGCCAGCACCGGGGGTACTGAAGCTTTCTTT.